This T cell receptor (beta chain) derives from a study of regulatory T cells in long-lasting Graves disease. As to time point: persistent/refractory GD, antithyroid drugs over 5 years with positive TRAb. RNA from PBMCs was the source of the TCR library. Enrollment of patients was through an endocrinology department in Xi'an, China. This CDR3 comprises 15 residues. V lost 0 bases to trimming and J lost 0 bases, with 8 bases between them. CDR1 SGHRS and CDR2 YFSETQ come from the germline V gene. In building TCR beta libraries, iRepertoire HTBI primers were used together with Arm-PCR of CDR3 regions. Using its own MiXCR run on the multiplex PCR reads, TCRdb lists one record per CDR3 protein. The sample records roughly 400,000 distinct CDR3 sequences, roughly 20% being singletons.

The chain combines TRBV5-1 with TRBJ2-3; D is ambiguous. Sequencing was performed on peripheral blood mononuclear cells (PBMCs), taken when the disease was refractory, from a patient treated with antithyroid drugs. This receptor was obtained from a female donor with Graves disease. Written as DNA, the CDR3 is TGCGCCAGCAGCTTGGTGGCAGATAGCACAGATACGCAGTATTTT. Residues: CASSLVADSTDTQYF. The entire variable domain, with the rest obtained from reference TRBV5-1 and TRBJ2-3, is as follows: KAGVTQTPRYLIKTRGQQVTLSCSPISGHRSVSWYQQTPGQGLQFLFEYFSETQRNKGNFPGRFSGRQFSNSRSEMNVSTLELGDSALYLCASSLVADSTDTQYFGPGTRLTVL.